This passage covers 25 T cell receptor beta chains from one sample sequenced in a study of OX40 agonist ivuxolimab in advanced cancers. Here immunoSEQ multiplex PCR was the method, and the copy in TCRdb shows in-frame clones only, minus some. The data contain about 77,000 clones, around 86% of them singletons. The input for sequencing was CD4+ or CD8+ T cells sorted from blood, taken in a trial of the OX40 agonist ivuxolimab. Receptors were obtained from an adult with an advanced solid tumor such as melanoma, head and neck, liver or kidney cancer.

This clone has just one count. The chain couples TRBV18 to TRBJ1-6, with 11 bases aligning to TRBD1. The J segment lost 9 bases and the V segment lost 4 bases, leaving 2 bases of the junction unmatched. The CDR3 length is 14 residues. Germline CDR1 KGHSH, CDR2 LQKENI. For the CDR3, the DNA is TGTGCCAGCTCACACGGACAGGGGGCTTCACCCCTCCACTTT. It translates to CASSHGQGASPLHF. Together with reference TRBV18 and TRBJ1-6, the CDR3 gives the full variable domain: NAGVMQNPRHLVRRRGQEARLRCSPMKGHSHVYWYRQLPEEGLKFMVYLQKENIIDESGMPKERFSAEFPKEGPSILRIQQVVRGDSAAYFCASSHGQGASPLHFGNGTRLTVT.

V usage is TRBV2 and J usage is TRBJ2-1; 10 nucleotides align to TRBD2. Germline V lookup: CDR1 SNHLY, CDR2 FYNNEI. The CDR3 runs to 14 residues. V gave up 4 bases and J gave up 4 bases; unmatched junction bases: 1. CDR3 in DNA: TGTGCCAGCAGTGGGACTAGCGGATACAATGAGCAGTTCTTC. Translation gives CASSGTSGYNEQFF.

The J gene is TRBJ2-3, the V gene TRBV6-1, with D possibly called TRBD1 or TRBD2 (6 bases each). Germline CDR1 MNHNS, CDR2 SASEGT. Trimming shortened V by 0 bases and J by 2 bases, and 15 bases separated the two germline ends. This CDR3 is 17 amino acids long. Written as DNA, the CDR3 is TGTGCCAGCAGTGAAGCGGCCTCTTCGGGGGCCACAGATACGCAGTATTTT. Residues: CASSEAASSGATDTQYF.

This clone was counted only a few times. The chain combines TRBV6-4 with TRBJ1-5; 7 bases fit TRBD1. V shed 6 bases, J shed 7 bases, and the junction held 6 bases outside the gene matches. The CDR3 has 13 amino acids. The germline V gene encodes CDR1 MRHNA and CDR2 SNTAGT. CDR3 sequence reads: CASSQGVGQPQHF. In DNA, the CDR3 is TGTGCCAGCAGCCAGGGGGTAGGACAGCCCCAGCATTTT.

The chain combines TRBV21-1 with TRBJ1-5; the D segment call TRBD1 is taken from the table without a DNA check. TRBV21-1 is a recognized pseudogene. The CDR3 extends over 19 amino acids. CDR3 sequence: CASSKRRDRDNYSNQPQHF. The DNA of the CDR3 is TGTGCCAGCAGCAAAAGAAGGGACAGGGATAATTATAGCAATCAGCCCCAGCATTTT.

The genes are TRBV28 and TRBJ2-7, with D hard to call. V lost 7 bases and J 2 bases, leaving 18 bases between the germline ends. Germline loops: CDR1 MDHEN, CDR2 SYDVKM. There are 15 residues in the CDR3. The CDR3 region is CASKVSHPRTYEQYF. The CDR3 coding sequence is TGTGCCAGCAAAGTTAGTCACCCCAGGACCTACGAGCAGTACTTC.

The gene calls are TRBV2 and TRBJ2-5, with D tentatively TRBD2 (7 bases). V shed 1 base and J shed 6 bases, with 12 bases lying between them. Germline CDR1 reads SNHLY; CDR2 reads FYNNEI. The CDR3 is 14 residues long. CDR3 DNA: TGTGCCAGCAGTGAAGTGGGGAGGGGGAAGACCCAGTACTTC. This translates into CASSEVGRGKTQYF. The full variable domain, with the rest looked up from reference TRBV2 and TRBJ2-5, is EPEVTQTPSHQVTQMGQEVILRCVPISNHLYFYWYRQILGQKVEFLVSFYNNEISEKSEIFDDQFSVERPDGSNFTLKIRSTKLEDSAMYFCASSEVGRGKTQYFGPGTRLLVL.

This chain connects TRBV7-2 to TRBJ2-7; D perhaps matches TRBD1 (5 bases). Trimming pared 5 bases from V and 2 bases from J, leaving 13 bases between. Germline lookup yields CDR1 SGHTA and CDR2 FQGNSA. There are 14 residues in the CDR3. CDR3: CASSTRTIPYEQYF. CDR3 in DNA: TGTGCCAGCAGCACCCGGACAATCCCCTACGAGCAGTACTTC.

V usage is TRBV5-1 and J usage is TRBJ2-3; no firm D call. The CDR3 spans 12 residues. Trimming removed 2 bases from V and 5 bases from J, with 6 bases in between. From germline, CDR1 is SGHRS and CDR2 YFSETQ. For the CDR3, the DNA is TGCGCCAGCAGCTTATCAGGAGATACGCAGTATTTT. Protein product: CASSLSGDTQYF.

This clone was detected only once. CDR3 DNA sequence: TGTGCCAGCAGTACAGGCTTTAACTATGGCTACACCTTC. Its protein is CASSTGFNYGYTF. J is TRBJ1-2 and V is TRBV28; D is possibly TRBD1 (5 bases). V was clipped by 5 bases and J by 1 base, with 8 bases between them. This CDR3 spans 13 amino acids. The germline V gene has CDR1 MDHEN and CDR2 SYDVKM.

The CDR3 loop is CASSEGGSADTQYF. The CDR3 DNA reads TGCGCCAGCAGTGAAGGAGGGAGCGCAGATACGCAGTATTTT. V is TRBV10-1 and J is TRBJ2-3, with D tentatively TRBD2 (6 bases). V was trimmed by 3 bases and J by 4 bases, leaving 11 bases between them. The CDR3 extends over 14 amino acids. Germline CDR1 and CDR2: WNHNN and SYGVQD (reference sequence).

The gene calls are TRBV5-1 and TRBJ2-3; TRBD1 is a possible D gene (5 bases). The CDR3 has 15 residues. Germline V gene sequence: CDR1 SGHRS, CDR2 YFSETQ. Trimming took off 3 bases at V and 2 bases at J, with 13 bases between the two ends. The CDR3 DNA sequence: TGCGCCAGCAGCTCTCAAGGACATAACACAGATACGCAGTATTTT. It specifies CASSSQGHNTDTQYF. The variable domain in full, completed from reference TRBV5-1 and TRBJ2-3, reads KAGVTQTPRYLIKTRGQQVTLSCSPISGHRSVSWYQQTPGQGLQFLFEYFSETQRNKGNFPGRFSGRQFSNSRSEMNVSTLELGDSALYLCASSSQGHNTDTQYFGPGTRLTVL.

The chain has TRBV27 and TRBJ2-7, with TRBD2 matching 11 bases. Trimming removed 3 bases from V and 2 bases from J; junction bases left unmatched: 3. From germline, CDR1 is MNHEY and CDR2 SMNVEV (reference sequence). This CDR3 is built from 15 residues. The CDR3 sequence: CASSFKTSGTYEQYF. In DNA, the CDR3 is TGTGCCAGCAGTTTTAAGACTAGCGGGACCTACGAGCAGTACTTC.

The genes are TRBV6-1 and TRBJ2-4; no clear D gene. Germline CDR1 is MNHNS and CDR2 is SASEGT. Between the trimmed V and J ends, which lost 3 bases and 0 bases, there was a span of 12 bases. The CDR3 is 16 residues long. The CDR3 region has the DNA TGTGCCAGCAGTGATCGGTTCCTATTAGCCAAAAACATTCAGTACTTC. Protein product: CASSDRFLLAKNIQYF.

The chain uses TRBV11-2 and TRBJ2-7; maybe TRBD1 (5 bases). This CDR3 is 14 amino acids long. Germline CDR1 is SGHAT and CDR2 is FQNNGV. V lost 1 base and J 3 bases, leaving 10 bases between the germline ends. The CDR3 loop is CASSLGGENYEQYF. CDR3 bases: TGTGCCAGCAGCTTAGGGGGCGAGAACTACGAGCAGTACTTC.

V usage is TRBV28 and J usage is TRBJ2-1; TRBD1 aligns across 12 bases. Germline assignment: CDR1 MDHEN and CDR2 SYDVKM. The J segment lost 9 bases and the V segment lost 6 bases, leaving 6 bases of the junction unmatched. The length of the CDR3 is 14 residues. The CDR3 region is CASRLGQGAGEQFF. CDR3 nucleotides: TGTGCCAGCAGGCTGGGACAGGGGGCCGGTGAGCAGTTCTTC.

The gene calls are TRBV28 and TRBJ1-6; D is possibly TRBD1 (5 bases). Trimming removed 8 bases at V and 9 bases at J, with 17 bases between. Germline V gene sequence: CDR1 MDHEN, CDR2 SYDVKM. This CDR3 is 14 amino acids long. The CDR3 loop reads CASRGPQAGSPLHF. For the CDR3, the DNA is TGTGCCAGCCGGGGCCCACAAGCGGGTTCACCCCTCCACTTT.

This clone appeared once. The chain uses TRBV11-3 and TRBJ2-7, with D unclear. Trimming took 2 bases from V and 2 from J, leaving 10 bases between them. Germline V gene sequence: CDR1 SGHNT, CDR2 YENEEA. This CDR3 contains 14 residues. DNA for the CDR3: TGTGCCAGCAGCTTAAATGCCTTTACCTACGAGCAGTACTTC. This translates into CASSLNAFTYEQYF. The variable domain in full, completed from reference TRBV11-3 and TRBJ2-7, reads EAGVVQSPRYKIIEKKQPVAFWCNPISGHNTLYWYLQNLGQGPELLIRYENEEAVDDSQLPKDRFSAERLKGVDSTLKIQPAELGDSAVYLCASSLNAFTYEQYFGPGTRLTVT.

V usage is TRBV5-4 and J usage is TRBJ2-7, with D uncertain. The CDR3 length is 14 residues. The germline V and J ends were trimmed by 0 bases and 0 bases, with 7 bases remaining between them. Per germline, CDR1 SGHNT and CDR2 YYREEE (reference sequence). This CDR3 is CASSLVADSYEQYF. The CDR3 nucleotides are TGTGCCAGCAGCTTGGTGGCCGACTCCTACGAGCAGTACTTC.

The chain joins TRBV28 to TRBJ2-3; 10 nucleotides align to TRBD2. Germline CDR1 reads MDHEN; CDR2 reads SYDVKM. There are 15 residues in the CDR3. With V trimmed by 7 bases and J by 6 bases, 10 bases remained unmatched. CDR3 residues: CASKTLAGVRDTQYF. The CDR3 DNA follows: TGTGCCAGCAAGACCCTAGCGGGGGTTAGGGATACGCAGTATTTT.

This CDR3 reads CASSYSGNGYTF. The CDR3, as DNA: TGTGCCAGCAGTTACTCTGGCAACGGCTACACCTTC. The V and J genes are TRBV6-6 and TRBJ1-2, with D unresolved. Germline V gene data show CDR1 as MNHNY and CDR2 as SVGAGI (reference sequence). The germline V and J ends were trimmed by 0 bases and 8 bases, with 7 bases remaining between them. The CDR3 is 12 residues long.

J is TRBJ2-2 and V is TRBV27; 8 positions match TRBD2. V was clipped by 0 bases and J by 4 bases; unmatched bases: 7. The CDR3 is 17 residues long. Germline V gene lookup returns CDR1 MNHEY and CDR2 SMNVEV (reference sequence). This chain's CDR3 is CASSLSKGGGLTGELFF. The DNA for the CDR3 is TGTGCCAGCAGTTTATCGAAGGGCGGGGGGCTCACCGGGGAGCTGTTTTTT.

The CDR3 coding sequence is TGTGCCAGCAGTTTTTCCACTCCGGGACATACGGGAGGTGGCTACACCTTC. It encodes CASSFSTPGHTGGGYTF. The chain links TRBV7-9 to TRBJ1-2; D possibly corresponds to TRBD1 (6 bases). The CDR3 covers 17 residues. CDR1 is SEHNR, CDR2 FQNEAQ, per germline (reference sequence). Trimming took 6 bases from V and 7 from J, leaving 27 bases between them.

The chain has TRBV7-9 and TRBJ2-7, with D unresolved. The CDR3 consists of 16 residues. Germline CDR1 SEHNR, CDR2 FQNEAQ (reference sequence). The V gene lost 1 base and the J gene lost 3 bases, with 16 bases spanning the gap. The CDR3 DNA sequence: TGTGCCAGCAGCTTAGTTTCGGGTGCAGAAGACTACGAGCAGTACTTC. The encoded protein is CASSLVSGAEDYEQYF.

The chain has TRBV14 and TRBJ2-1, with 8 bases aligning to TRBD2. The V gene end was trimmed by 6 bases and the J gene end by 10 bases; junction bases not matched to a gene: 8. The germline CDR1 and CDR2 sequences are SGHDN and FVKESK. The CDR3 is made up of 13 amino acids. This CDR3 reads CASRLSGGREQFF. For the CDR3, the DNA is TGTGCCAGCAGACTGAGTGGCGGGAGGGAGCAGTTCTTC. The variable domain in full, with the rest retrieved from reference TRBV14 and TRBJ2-1, is EAGVTQFPSHSVIEKGQTVTLRCDPISGHDNLYWYRRVMGKEIKFLLHFVKESKQDESGMPNNRFLAERTGGTYSTLKVQPAELEDSGVYFCASRLSGGREQFFGPGTRLTVL.